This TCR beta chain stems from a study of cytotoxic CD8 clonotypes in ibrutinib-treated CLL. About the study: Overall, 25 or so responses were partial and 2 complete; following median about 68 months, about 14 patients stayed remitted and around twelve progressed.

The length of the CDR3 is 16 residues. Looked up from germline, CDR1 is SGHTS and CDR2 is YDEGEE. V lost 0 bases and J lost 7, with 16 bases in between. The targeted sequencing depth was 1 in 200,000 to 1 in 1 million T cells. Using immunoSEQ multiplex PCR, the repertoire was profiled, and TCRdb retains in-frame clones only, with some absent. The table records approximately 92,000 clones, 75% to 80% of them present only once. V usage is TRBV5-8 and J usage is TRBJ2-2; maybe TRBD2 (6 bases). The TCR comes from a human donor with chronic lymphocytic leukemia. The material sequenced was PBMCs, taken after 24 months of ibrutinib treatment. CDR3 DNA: TGTGCCAGCAGCTTGGTGGGACTTCGACGGGGCGGGGAGCTGTTTTTT. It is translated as CASSLVGLRRGGELFF.